This T cell receptor (beta chain) was sequenced for a study of T cells in Graves' hyperthyroidism and ophthalmopathy. Study conclusions and caveats: Among clonotypes expanded in thyroid above 0.001, most were also found in blood.

Isolation of PBMCs was performed on 8.5 to 10 ml fresh peripheral blood. With respect to this clonotype: What it binds is unknown.

The ends lost 4 bases at V and 5 bases at J; junction bases unmatched: 8. Looked up from germline, CDR1 is SGHNT and CDR2 is YYREEE (reference sequence). This CDR3 comprises 15 residues. Amplification yielded TCR beta CDR3 regions, with RNA transcripts as the source. Primed by the HTBI set, a first-round RT-PCR was run on the TCR CDR3. Each CDR3 protein is one row after TCRdb ran MiXCR on the multiplex PCR reads. The top ten clones hold 15% to 20% of a sample with hundreds of thousands of distinct CDR3 sequences, around 19% of them seen once. The rearrangement uses TRBV5-4 and TRBJ2-5; 10 nucleotides agree with TRBD1. Material: blood. This clonotype was sampled from a woman aged 45-60 years with Graves' hyperthyroidism that later progressed to Graves' ophthalmopathy. DNA of the CDR3: TGTGCCAGCAGCCAACTGGGACAGGGGAGGGAGACCCAGTACTTC. Protein product: CASSQLGQGRETQYF.